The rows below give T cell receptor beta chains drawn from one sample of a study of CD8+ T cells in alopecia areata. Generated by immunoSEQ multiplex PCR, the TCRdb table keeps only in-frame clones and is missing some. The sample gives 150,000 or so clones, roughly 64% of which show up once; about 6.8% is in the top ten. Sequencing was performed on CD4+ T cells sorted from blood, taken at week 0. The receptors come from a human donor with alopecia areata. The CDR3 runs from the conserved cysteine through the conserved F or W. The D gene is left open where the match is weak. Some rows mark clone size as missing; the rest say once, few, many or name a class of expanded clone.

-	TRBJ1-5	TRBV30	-	TGTGCCTGGCAGACCGTTGGTAGCAATCAGCCCCAGCATTTT	CAWQTVGSNQPQHF
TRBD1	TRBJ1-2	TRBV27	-	TGTGCCAGCAGTTCCCAGGGGGCTTTTGGCTACACCTTC	CASSSQGAFGYTF
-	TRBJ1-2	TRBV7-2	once	TGTGCCAGCAGCCCAGCGATGAGTCCCAATGGCTACACCTTC	CASSPAMSPNGYTF
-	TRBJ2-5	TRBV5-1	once	TGCGCCAGCAGCTCCGGGGGGACACAAGAGACCCAGTACTTC	CASSSGGTQETQYF
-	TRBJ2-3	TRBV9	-	TGTGCCAGCAGAGCCCTTAGCACAGATACGCAGTATTTT	CASRALSTDTQYF
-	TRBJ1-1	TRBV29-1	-	TGCAGCGTTGAAGGACAGGCTAACACTGAAGCTTTCTTT	CSVEGQANTEAFF
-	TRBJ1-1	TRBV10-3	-	TGTGCCATCAGTCACCTGATGAACACTGAAGCTTTCTTT	CAISHLMNTEAFF
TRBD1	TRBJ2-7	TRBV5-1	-	TGCGCCAGCAGCTCCCGGGGACAGGGGATCGGCGAGCAGTACTTC	CASSSRGQGIGEQYF
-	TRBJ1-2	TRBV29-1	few	TGCAGCGTTGGAGACAGATACTACACCTTC	CSVGDRYYTF
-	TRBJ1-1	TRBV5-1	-	TGCGCCAGCAGCTTGGGACAGACGATGAACACTGAAGCTTTCTTT	CASSLGQTMNTEAFF
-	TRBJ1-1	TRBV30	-	TGTGCCTGGAGTGTACGTGGGGCAGCTTTCTTT	CAWSVRGAAFF
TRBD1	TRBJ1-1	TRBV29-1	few	TGCAGCGTTACCTCCGGGACAGCGAACACTGAAGCTTTCTTT	CSVTSGTANTEAFF
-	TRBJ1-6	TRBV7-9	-	TGTGCCAGCAGCTTAGAGGGTAATTCACCCCTCCACTTT	CASSLEGNSPLHF
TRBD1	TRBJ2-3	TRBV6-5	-	TGTGCCAGCAGTTACTCGGGACAGGGGACAGATACGCAGTATTTT	CASSYSGQGTDTQYF
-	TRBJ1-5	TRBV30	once	TGTGCCTGGAGTGACGCCGCACAGTTCAGCAATCAGCCCCAGCATTTT	CAWSDAAQFSNQPQHF
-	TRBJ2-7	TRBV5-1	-	TGCGCCAGCAGCGAGGCGCAGGGATCCTACGAGCAGTACTTC	CASSEAQGSYEQYF
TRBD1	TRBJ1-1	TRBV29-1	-	TGCAGCGTGGCGGGACAGTATATGAACACTGAAGCTTTCTTT	CSVAGQYMNTEAFF